The entry below describes one TCR beta chain. Its antigen is not known. The data derive from a study of cytomegalovirus exposure and HLA in healthy donors. Study at large: From HLA-typed donors, an early data release held around 80 million unique TCRs.

V shed 4 bases and J shed 5 bases, with 14 bases lying between them. This CDR3 region has 14 residues. Germline CDR1 reads MGHDK; CDR2 reads SYGVNS. The PCR used 60 Vbeta and 13 Jbeta primers. Sequenced by immunoSEQ multiplex PCR; TCRdb stores in-frame clones only, minus some. The sample lists 250,000 to 300,000 clones, around four fifths occurring once. Overall study findings and caveats: Across HLA loci, a later analysis found differing TCR association rates, with DRB1 most and HLA-C fewest.

The J gene is TRBJ1-2, the V gene TRBV25-1; a weak D match, TRBD1 (6 bases). The sample consisted of PBMCs. This receptor was taken from a woman between 40 and 55 years old in good health and CMV-seropositive. CDR3 sequence reads: CASSADRSTYGYTF. Here the CDR3 DNA reads TGTGCCAGCAGTGCCGACAGGTCGACTTATGGCTACACCTTC.